This entry lists 10 T cell receptor beta chains sequenced from one sample in a study of PD-L1 blockade in urothelial cancer. Sequencing was performed with immunoSEQ multiplex PCR; in TCRdb, only in-frame clones are kept and a portion is missing. Here the sample spans more than 35,000 clones, roughly four fifths being singletons. The material sequenced was PBMCs, taken around atezolizumab (anti-PD-L1) treatment. Source of these receptors: a man in his 70s with urothelial cancer.

This clone was detected only once. V is TRBV2 and J is TRBJ1-5, with TRBD1 identical over 9 bases. Per germline, CDR1 SNHLY and CDR2 FYNNEI. The CDR3 loop spans 13 amino acids. With V trimmed by 7 bases and J by 5 bases, 3 bases remained unmatched. CDR3 loop: CASNRQGDQPQHF. The CDR3 DNA reads TGTGCCAGCAATAGACAGGGGGATCAGCCCCAGCATTTT.

This clone was seen just once. The chain joins TRBV28 to TRBJ1-2; possible D gene TRBD1, 6 bases. This CDR3 is 14 amino acids long. Trimming shortened V by 6 bases and J by 7 bases, and 18 bases separated the two germline ends. CDR1 is MDHEN and CDR2 is SYDVKM in the germline V gene. The CDR3 loop reads CASSPPLQGGGYTF. In nucleotides, the CDR3 is TGTGCCAGCAGCCCCCCATTACAGGGTGGTGGCTACACCTTC.

The gene calls are TRBV5-1 and TRBJ2-1, with TRBD1 as a possible D gene (6 bases). This CDR3 region has 17 residues. CDR1 and CDR2 from the germline V gene are SGHRS and YFSETQ. With 4 bases removed from V and 0 bases from J, the gap between germline ends came to 17 bases. CDR3 protein: CASSLQPTGSSYNEQFF. The CDR3 DNA is TGCGCCAGCAGCCTTCAACCCACAGGGAGCTCCTACAATGAGCAGTTCTTC.

The V gene is TRBV5-1, the J gene TRBJ2-2; the D gene is possibly TRBD2 (7 bases). Germline loops: CDR1 SGHRS, CDR2 YFSETQ. V lost 3 bases, J lost 7 bases, and 16 bases lay in between. CDR3 size: 15 residues. This CDR3 is CASSYGGPTGGELFF. DNA for the CDR3: TGCGCCAGCAGCTACGGGGGGCCGACGGGCGGGGAGCTGTTTTTT.

The gene calls are TRBV6-1 and TRBJ1-5; no firm D call. Germline V gene lookup returns CDR1 MNHNS and CDR2 SASEGT. The CDR3 extends over 16 amino acids. Trimming shortened V by 1 base and J by 1 base, and 11 bases separated the two germline ends. The CDR3 bases are TGTGCCAGCAGTGAAGGGGCATCATTCAGCAATCAGCCCCAGCATTTT. Protein: CASSEGASFSNQPQHF.

The chain has TRBV4-3 and TRBJ2-7; TRBD1 agrees at 9 bases. CDR3 length: 16 residues. Germline V gene data show CDR1 as LGHNA and CDR2 as YSLEER. V lost 4 bases, J lost 4 bases, and 11 bases stayed unmatched. The CDR3 region has the DNA TGCGCCAGCAGCCGCGATCAAGGACAGGGGAGGTACGAGCAGTACTTC. This gives the protein CASSRDQGQGRYEQYF.

The CDR3 sequence is CASRDRGAGELFF. The CDR3 coding sequence is TGTGCCAGCCGAGACAGGGGGGCCGGGGAGCTGTTTTTT. V and J are TRBV11-3 and TRBJ2-2; 9 bases align to TRBD1. This CDR3 region has 13 residues. V was clipped by 8 bases and J by 6 bases; unmatched bases: 4. Germline lookup yields CDR1 SGHNT and CDR2 YENEEA.

The V gene is TRBV19, the J gene TRBJ1-1, with a tentative D call TRBD1 (6 bases). The CDR3 runs 15 residues. V lost 3 bases, J lost 1 base, and 12 bases lay in between. The V gene's germline CDR1 is LNHDA and CDR2 SQIVND (reference sequence). As DNA, the CDR3 is TGTGCCAGTAGTATGGTTCAGGGGCAGAACACTGAAGCTTTCTTT. Translating gives CASSMVQGQNTEAFF.

This sequence joins TRBV7-2 and TRBJ1-2, with 7 nucleotides matching TRBD1. This CDR3 comprises 14 residues. The germline gives CDR1 SGHTA, CDR2 FQGNSA. With V trimmed by 5 bases and J by 8 bases, 11 bases remained unmatched. CDR3 sequence: CASSAQGPLGGYTF. In nucleotides, the CDR3 is TGTGCCAGCAGCGCACAGGGGCCTCTCGGAGGCTACACCTTC.

This chain connects TRBV4-3 to TRBJ1-5; maybe TRBD1 (5 bases). CDR1 and CDR2 from the germline V gene are LGHNA and YSLEER. Trimming left V 3 bases short and J 4 bases short, with 13 bases between. The CDR3 runs to 15 residues. The chain's CDR3 is CASSQAGLKNQPQHF. The CDR3 nucleotides read TGCGCCAGCAGCCAGGCGGGACTCAAAAATCAGCCCCAGCATTTT.